This TCR beta chain was documented in a study of T cell clonotyping in hematopoietic cell transplantation. The method was immunoSEQ multiplex PCR; TCRdb's version includes in-frame clones alone and lacks a portion of them. The sample lists under 4,500 clones; about 94% were seen once. The CDR3 extends over 21 amino acids. This rearrangement joins TRBV12-2 to TRBJ2-1; the table's D call, TRBD1, has no DNA check behind it. TRBV12-2 is described as a pseudogene. This sequence was found in a male patient aged 70 to 80 who had an allogeneic stem cell transplant from an unrelated donor, so T cells may come from the graft donor. Some clones in this sample may be carry-over from other donors' samples. The specimen was peripheral blood mononuclear cells, collected 30 days after allogeneic stem cell transplant. CDR3 in amino acids: CASRLVIPGTGKRDSYNEQFF. The DNA for the CDR3 is TGTGCAAGTCGCTTAGTGATTCCTGGGACAGGTAAAAGGGACTCCTACAATGAGCAGTTCTTC.